Listed below are T cell receptor beta chains from one sample, sequenced in a study of cytomegalovirus exposure and HLA in healthy donors. The protocol was immunoSEQ multiplex PCR, while the TCRdb copy is restricted to in-frame clones and leaves out a portion. In the table there are 110,000 or so clones, 73% of which are singletons. Sequencing was performed on PBMCs. The receptors were gathered from a man aged 35 to 55 in good health and CMV-seronegative. Both conserved end residues are part of each CDR3. The D gene is left open where the match is weak. The size field is filled for only some rows; it gives once, few, many or a size class.

TRBJ2-6 | TRBD1 | TRBV28 | few | CASSLRGRKANVLTF | TGTGCCAGCAGTCTCAGGGGGCGGAAGGCCAACGTCCTGACTTTC
TRBJ2-7 | TRBD2 | TRBV10-3 | - | CAISDLGGTYEQYF | TGTGCCATCAGTGATTTGGGGGGGACCTACGAGCAGTACTTC
TRBJ1-2 | - | TRBV5-5 | - | CASSPAVGNYGYTF | TGTGCCAGCAGCCCTGCGGTTGGGAACTATGGCTACACCTTC
TRBJ1-2 | TRBD1 | TRBV19 | - | CASSGTGNYPRDGYTF | TGTGCCAGTAGCGGGACAGGGAACTATCCGAGGGATGGCTACACCTTC
TRBJ2-1 | - | TRBV19 | - | CASSISGPNEQFF | TGTGCCAGTAGTATCTCAGGGCCAAATGAGCAGTTCTTC
TRBJ2-2 | - | TRBV29-1 | few | CSVEIRGADTGELFF | TGCAGCGTTGAAATCCGTGGCGCGGACACCGGGGAGCTGTTTTTT
TRBJ2-1 | TRBD2 | TRBV15 | - | CATSRDPAGGSSYNEQFF | TGTGCCACCAGCAGAGATCCGGCGGGGGGGAGCTCCTACAATGAGCAGTTCTTC
TRBJ2-3 | TRBD1 | TRBV5-1 | once | CASSGTGVTDTQYF | TGCGCCAGCAGCGGGACAGGGGTCACAGATACGCAGTATTTT
TRBJ1-1 | TRBD1 | TRBV28 | - | CASSSTSQGGTEAFF | TGTGCCAGCAGTTCAACCTCACAGGGGGGAACTGAAGCTTTCTTT
TRBJ1-1 | TRBD1 | TRBV4-1 | - | CASSIPDRGDEAFF | TGCGCCAGCAGCATTCCGGACAGGGGAGATGAAGCTTTCTTT